One sample yielded the 26 T cell receptor beta chains listed below, sequenced in a study of beta chain features in type 1 diabetes. Study-wide points: Shorter TCRB CDR3s, moderately but significantly so, marked every one of the four CD4+ subsets in Type 1 diabetes patients.

The isolated RNA, all of it, was reverse transcribed, so expressed TCRB transcripts were what got sequenced. Clones were sequenced by immunoSEQ multiplex PCR, and TCRdb holds only the in-frame ones, with some missing. The data contain approximately 360,000 clones, 10% to 15% of them singletons. For these TCRs, the target antigens are not known. The sequencing sample was made of naive CD4+ T cells from blood. These receptors were obtained from a woman between 18 and 30 years old with type 1 diabetes.

This chain connects TRBV5-1 to TRBJ2-7, with 10 bases matching TRBD1. Germline V lookup: CDR1 SGHRS, CDR2 YFSETQ. Germline trimming cut 0 bases from V and 7 bases from J; bases unmatched to any gene: 4. This CDR3 is 14 amino acids long. CDR3: CASSLGQGAREQYF. CDR3 coding DNA: TGCGCCAGCAGCTTGGGACAGGGGGCGCGGGAGCAGTACTTC.

The chain recombines TRBV7-2 with TRBJ2-3, with D perhaps matching TRBD2 (5 bases). Germline V gene lookup returns CDR1 SGHTA and CDR2 FQGNSA. This CDR3 contains 13 residues. Trimming took 5 bases from V and 3 from J, leaving 9 bases between them. The CDR3 region has the DNA TGTGCCAGCAGCCGGGATCGGACAGATACGCAGTATTTT. It is translated as CASSRDRTDTQYF.

This chain joins TRBV23-1 and TRBJ2-7; possibly TRBD2 for D (6 bases). TRBV23-1 is an open reading frame whose function is uncertain. The CDR3 has 18 amino acids. The germline V and J ends were trimmed by 0 bases and 2 bases, with 20 bases remaining between them. CDR3 region: CASSQSPQGTLAAYEQYF. As DNA, the CDR3 is TGCGCCAGCAGTCAATCCCCCCAGGGAACACTAGCCGCCTACGAGCAGTACTTC.

This clone was observed a few times. The genes are TRBV11-3 and TRBJ2-2; D remains ambiguous. This CDR3 comprises 12 residues. The V end lost 3 bases, the J end lost 6 bases, and 5 bases lay between the germline ends. In germline, CDR1 is SGHNT, CDR2 YENEEA. CDR3 bases: TGTGCCAGCAGCTTGGAGTCCGGGGAGCTGTTTTTT. Its translation: CASSLESGELFF.

This clone came up a few times. V gene TRBV30 combines with J gene TRBJ2-7; 11 nucleotides agree with TRBD2. CDR3 length equals 14 residues. Germline V CDR1 and CDR2: GTSNPN, SVGIG (reference sequence). With V trimmed by 2 bases and J by 3 bases, 3 bases remained unmatched. The CDR3 DNA follows: TGTGCCTGGAGTAGTACTAGCGGGAGCTACGAGCAGTACTTC. Its translation is CAWSSTSGSYEQYF.

A single count supports this clone. This chain connects TRBV2 to TRBJ2-6; weak D call: TRBD1 (5 bases). Trimming stripped 6 bases from V and 1 base from J, with 10 bases between. CDR3 length: 15 amino acids. Germline V lookup: CDR1 SNHLY, CDR2 FYNNEI. The CDR3, as DNA: TGTGCCAGCAGAGATACAGGTTCTGGGGCCAACGTCCTGACTTTC. Amino acid sequence: CASRDTGSGANVLTF.

This clone was counted only a few times. This rearrangement joins TRBV19 to TRBJ1-3; D gene ambiguous. V gave up 7 bases and J gave up 4 bases, with 14 bases separating them. This CDR3 region has 14 residues. Germline lookup yields CDR1 LNHDA and CDR2 SQIVND (reference sequence). The CDR3 bases are TGTGCCAGTATCCCCTGGACTGGAGGAAACACCATATATTTT. This encodes CASIPWTGGNTIYF. Variable domain in full (rest from reference TRBV19 and TRBJ1-3): DGGITQSPKYLFRKEGQNVTLSCEQNLNHDAMYWYRQDPGQGLRLIYYSQIVNDFQKGDIAEGYSVSREKKESFPLTVTSAQKNPTAFYLCASIPWTGGNTIYFGEGSWLTVV.

V is TRBV18 and J is TRBJ1-1; 9 bases map to TRBD1. J lost 1 base, V lost 3 bases, and 3 bases had no gene match. This CDR3 comprises 15 residues. Germline-derived CDR1 and CDR2 are KGHSH and LQKENI. CDR3 amino acids: CASSPAGQGNTEAFF. The CDR3, as DNA: TGTGCCAGCTCACCGGCGGGACAGGGGAACACTGAAGCTTTCTTT.

The chain couples TRBV7-2 to TRBJ2-1, with 12 bases lining up with TRBD2. The CDR3 is made up of 18 amino acids. After removal of 1 base from V and 7 bases from J, the junction contained 11 bases not matched to a gene. The germline V gene encodes CDR1 SGHTA and CDR2 FQGNSA. This CDR3 reads CASSLGGLAGRSGNEQFF. The CDR3 nucleotides read TGTGCCAGCAGCTTAGGGGGACTAGCGGGTCGCTCGGGGAATGAGCAGTTCTTC.

This clone occurred a few times. The rearrangement uses TRBV5-1 and TRBJ2-1; 9 nucleotides line up with TRBD2. With V trimmed by 3 bases and J by 6 bases, 7 bases remained unmatched. The germline CDR1 and CDR2 sequences are SGHRS and YFSETQ. The CDR3 is 15 residues long. As DNA, the CDR3 is TGCGCCAGCAGCTCCATACTAGCGGGTCCCAATGAGCAGTTCTTC. The encoded protein is CASSSILAGPNEQFF.

This clone has just a few counts. The chain is built from TRBV28 and TRBJ2-4; D gene unclear. CDR3 size: 14 residues. V shed 3 bases and J shed 4 bases, with 10 bases lying between them. Per the germline V gene, CDR1 is MDHEN and CDR2 is SYDVKM. The CDR3 coding sequence is TGTGCCAGCAGTTTTTGGGCACCAAAAAACATTCAGTACTTC. It codes for CASSFWAPKNIQYF. The full variable domain, its missing parts supplied by reference TRBV28 and TRBJ2-4, is DVKVTQSSRYLVKRTGEKVFLECVQDMDHENMFWYRQDPGLGLRLIYFSYDVKMKEKGDIPEGYSVSREKKERFSLILESASTNQTSMYLCASSFWAPKNIQYFGAGTRLSVL.

This chain connects TRBV29-1 to TRBJ1-3, with D perhaps matching TRBD1 (6 bases). The CDR3 runs to 14 residues. With 5 bases removed from V and 0 bases from J, the gap between germline ends came to 11 bases. Germline V gives CDR1 SQVTM, CDR2 ANQGSEA. CDR3 sequence: CSVTRGNSGNTIYF. Here the CDR3 DNA reads TGCAGCGTTACCAGGGGAAACTCTGGAAACACCATATATTTT.

The chain is built from TRBV6-5 and TRBJ2-2; possibly TRBD1 for D (6 bases). The germline V gene encodes CDR1 MNHEY and CDR2 SVGAGI. The CDR3 sequence is 15 residues long. Trimming removed 6 bases at V and 0 bases at J, with 11 bases between. The CDR3 region has the DNA TGTGCCAGCAGCACACAGGGATCGAACACCGGGGAGCTGTTTTTT. The encoded protein is CASSTQGSNTGELFF.

The CDR3 here is CASSSPQPGTQYF. Here the CDR3 DNA reads TGTGCCAGCAGCTCCCCGCAACCGGGGACCCAGTACTTC. The chain has TRBV5-4 and TRBJ2-5; D ambiguous. The V and J ends lost 3 bases and 7 bases respectively, with 13 bases between them. CDR1 and CDR2 (germline): SGHNT, YYREEE (reference sequence). This CDR3 has 13 residues.

The rearrangement joins TRBV4-1 to TRBJ1-2; D may be TRBD1 (5 bases). Trimming stripped 0 bases from V and 8 bases from J, with 31 bases between. The CDR3 runs to 20 residues. Germline loops: CDR1 MGHRA, CDR2 YSYEKL. CDR3 DNA: TGCGCCAGCAGCCAAGAGGGAATGTGGGGCTTCGGCGGGACCACCTTAGGCTACACCTTC. It specifies CASSQEGMWGFGGTTLGYTF.

This clone was counted only a few times. This sequence joins TRBV7-9 and TRBJ2-1; unclear D gene. Germline CDR1 reads SEHNR; CDR2 reads FQNEAQ (reference sequence). The germline V and J ends were trimmed by 5 bases and 4 bases, with 15 bases remaining between them. There are 15 residues in the CDR3. CDR3 loop: CASSPRAPQYNEQFF. CDR3 bases: TGTGCCAGCAGCCCTCGAGCACCCCAATACAATGAGCAGTTCTTC.

The J gene is TRBJ2-1, the V gene TRBV9; D call uncertain. Deletions cut 1 base from V and 3 bases from J, with 11 bases between. There are 15 residues in the CDR3. Germline V lookup: CDR1 SGDLS, CDR2 YYNGEE. The CDR3 coding sequence is TGTGCCAGCAGCGTACGAGGAGACGACTACAATGAGCAGTTCTTC. Its protein is CASSVRGDDYNEQFF.

This clone was found a few times. This chain links TRBV9 with TRBJ2-2, with a possible D match to TRBD1 (5 bases). V lost 2 bases, J lost 4 bases, and 9 bases lay in between. Germline loops: CDR1 SGDLS, CDR2 YYNGEE. The CDR3 has 14 amino acids. CDR3 region: CASSVQGATGELFF. CDR3 DNA: TGTGCCAGCAGCGTCCAGGGTGCCACCGGGGAGCTGTTTTTT.

The CDR3 protein is CATSRGTGTSYGYTF. DNA for the CDR3: TGTGCCACCAGCAGGGGGACAGGCACATCCTATGGCTACACCTTC. The V and J genes are TRBV15 and TRBJ1-2, with 8 bases matching TRBD1. From germline, CDR1 is LNHNV and CDR2 YYDKDF (reference sequence). The CDR3 covers 15 residues. After removal of 3 bases from V and 4 bases from J, the junction contained 7 bases not matched to a gene.

This clone showed up just a few times. The chain has TRBV2 and TRBJ2-3, with a possible D match to TRBD1 (7 bases). The CDR3 contains 15 residues. Germline CDR1 SNHLY, CDR2 FYNNEI. With 3 bases removed from V and 1 base from J, the gap between germline ends came to 11 bases. CDR3: CASSDRRGGTDTQYF. The CDR3 bases are TGTGCCAGCAGTGACCGCAGGGGGGGCACAGATACGCAGTATTTT.

The chain recombines TRBV11-2 with TRBJ2-1; TRBD2 is a possible D gene (5 bases). Germline assignment: CDR1 SGHAT and CDR2 FQNNGV. The CDR3 consists of 16 residues. Between the trimmed V and J ends, which lost 2 bases and 0 bases, there was a span of 11 bases. The chain's CDR3 is CASSLRGRTSYNEQFF. In DNA, the CDR3 is TGTGCCAGCAGCTTACGCGGGCGGACCTCCTACAATGAGCAGTTCTTC.

The rearrangement joins TRBV28 to TRBJ2-7, with 9 bases lining up with TRBD1. The V and J ends lost 3 bases and 4 bases, in that order; junction bases with no gene match: 4. Germline V gives CDR1 MDHEN, CDR2 SYDVKM. The CDR3 totals 14 residues. As DNA, the CDR3 is TGTGCCAGCAGTTTCCGGACAGGGGTTTACGAGCAGTACTTC. Translated: CASSFRTGVYEQYF.

This clone was observed a handful of times. The rearrangement uses TRBV7-9 and TRBJ2-2; D remains ambiguous. There are 14 residues in the CDR3. V was clipped by 1 base and J by 5 bases, with 8 bases between them. From germline, CDR1 is SEHNR and CDR2 FQNEAQ (reference sequence). The CDR3 DNA follows: TGTGCCAGCAGCTTAGGTCCAGGTACCGGGGAGCTGTTTTTT. Translated: CASSLGPGTGELFF. Variable domain in full (rest from reference TRBV7-9 and TRBJ2-2): DTGVSQNPRHKITKRGQNVTFRCDPISEHNRLYWYRQTLGQGPEFLTYFQNEAQLEKSRLLSDRFSAERPKGSFSTLEIQRTEQGDSAMYLCASSLGPGTGELFFGEGSRLTVL.

This clone was observed a few times. As DNA, the CDR3 is TGTGCCAGCAGTTACTTTGATGGGGGGGCCAAAAACATTCAGTACTTC. Its translation is CASSYFDGGAKNIQYF. The rearrangement links TRBV6-5 to TRBJ2-4; possible D gene TRBD2, 6 bases. CDR3 length equals 16 residues. CDR1 and CDR2 (germline): MNHEY, SVGAGI. Between the trimmed V and J ends, which lost 1 base and 1 base, there was a span of 11 bases.

Details on this clone: The sample carries other DNA sequences with the same CDR3. The V gene is TRBV7-2, the J gene TRBJ2-1, with 11 bases fitting TRBD2. Germline V gives CDR1 SGHTA, CDR2 FQGNSA. The CDR3 is 14 amino acids. J gave up 6 bases and V 4 bases, and 2 bases lay outside the gene matches. This CDR3 reads CASSYSGGANEQFF. Written as DNA, the CDR3 is TGTGCCAGCAGCTATAGCGGGGGGGCCAATGAGCAGTTCTTC. The full variable domain, in which reference TRBV7-2 and TRBJ2-1 provide the parts outside the CDR3, is GAGVSQSPSNKVTEKGKDVELRCDPISGHTALYWYRQSLGQGLEFLIYFQGNSAPDKSGLPSDRFSAERTGGSVSTLTIQRTQQEDSAVYLCASSYSGGANEQFFGPGTRLTVL.

V and J are TRBV6-5 and TRBJ2-7; tentatively, D is TRBD2 (6 bases). Germline CDR1 and CDR2: MNHEY and SVGAGI. V lost 5 bases and J lost 3, with 11 bases in between. The length of the CDR3 is 13 residues. In nucleotides, the CDR3 is TGTGCCAGCAGTACCCGGGGGAACTACGAGCAGTACTTC. It translates to CASSTRGNYEQYF.